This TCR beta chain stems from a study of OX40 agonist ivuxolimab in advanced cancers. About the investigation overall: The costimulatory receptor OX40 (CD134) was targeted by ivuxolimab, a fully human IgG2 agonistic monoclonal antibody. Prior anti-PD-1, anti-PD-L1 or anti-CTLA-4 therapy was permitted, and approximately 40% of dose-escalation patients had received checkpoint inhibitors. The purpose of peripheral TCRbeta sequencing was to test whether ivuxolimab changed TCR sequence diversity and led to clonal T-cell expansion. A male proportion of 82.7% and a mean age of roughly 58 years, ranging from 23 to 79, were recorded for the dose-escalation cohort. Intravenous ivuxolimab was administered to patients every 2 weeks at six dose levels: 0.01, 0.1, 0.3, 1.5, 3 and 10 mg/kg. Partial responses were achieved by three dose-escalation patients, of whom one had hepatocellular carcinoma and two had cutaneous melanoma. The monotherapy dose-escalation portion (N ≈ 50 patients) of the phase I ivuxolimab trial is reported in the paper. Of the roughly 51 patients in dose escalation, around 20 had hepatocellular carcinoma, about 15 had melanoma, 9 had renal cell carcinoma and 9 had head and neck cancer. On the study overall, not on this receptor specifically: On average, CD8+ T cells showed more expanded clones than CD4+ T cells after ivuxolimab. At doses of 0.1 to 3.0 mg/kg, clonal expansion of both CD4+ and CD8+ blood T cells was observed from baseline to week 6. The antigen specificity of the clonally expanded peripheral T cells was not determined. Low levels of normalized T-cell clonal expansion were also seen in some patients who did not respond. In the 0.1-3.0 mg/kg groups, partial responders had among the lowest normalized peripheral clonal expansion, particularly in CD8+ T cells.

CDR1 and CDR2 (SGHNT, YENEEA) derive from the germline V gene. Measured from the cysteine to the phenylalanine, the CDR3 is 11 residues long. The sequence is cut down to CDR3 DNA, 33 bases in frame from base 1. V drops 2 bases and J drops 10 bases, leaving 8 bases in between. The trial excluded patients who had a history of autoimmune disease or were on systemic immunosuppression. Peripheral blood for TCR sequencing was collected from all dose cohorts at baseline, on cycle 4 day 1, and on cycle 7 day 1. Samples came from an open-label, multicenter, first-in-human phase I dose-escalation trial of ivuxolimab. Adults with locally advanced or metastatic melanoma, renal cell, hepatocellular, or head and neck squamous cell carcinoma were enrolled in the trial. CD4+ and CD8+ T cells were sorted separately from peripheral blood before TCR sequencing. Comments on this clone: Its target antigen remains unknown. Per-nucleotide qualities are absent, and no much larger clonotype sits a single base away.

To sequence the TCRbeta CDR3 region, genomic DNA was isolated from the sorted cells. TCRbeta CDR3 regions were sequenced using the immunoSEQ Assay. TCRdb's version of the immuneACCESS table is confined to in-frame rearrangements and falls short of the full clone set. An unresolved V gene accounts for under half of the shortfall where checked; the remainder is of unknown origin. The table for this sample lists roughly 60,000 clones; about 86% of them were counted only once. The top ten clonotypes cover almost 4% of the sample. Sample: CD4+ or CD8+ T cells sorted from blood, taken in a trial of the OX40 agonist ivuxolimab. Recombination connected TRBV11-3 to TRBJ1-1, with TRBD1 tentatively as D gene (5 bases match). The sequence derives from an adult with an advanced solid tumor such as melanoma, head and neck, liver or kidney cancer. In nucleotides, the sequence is TGTGCCAGCAGCTTACAGGGCGCAGCTTTCTTT. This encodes CASSLQGAAFF.